Following are 30 T cell receptor beta chains from one sample sequenced in a study of T cells after yellow fever vaccination. TCRdb ran MiXCR on the 5' RACE reads and lists one entry per CDR3 protein. Of around 260,000 distinct CDR3 sequences in the sample, about 5.2% were seen once. The specimen was CD4+ T cells sorted from PBMCs, collected on the day of the yellow fever booster vaccination. These receptors were obtained from a young man who received the YFV17D yellow fever vaccine.

This clonotype has at least ten counts. The rearrangement uses TRBV20-1 and TRBJ2-5; D unclear. Trimming took off 3 bases at V and 4 bases at J, with 12 bases between the two ends. Germline V gives CDR1 DFQATT, CDR2 SNEGSKA (reference sequence). This CDR3 region has 13 residues. The chain's CDR3 is CSASPLARETQYF. The DNA of the CDR3 is TGCAGTGCTAGTCCGTTGGCTAGAGAGACCCAGTACTTC.

In its sample, this clonotype was seen many times. The gene calls are TRBV5-4 and TRBJ2-3; possible D gene TRBD2, 7 bases. The CDR3 covers 14 residues. The germline V and J ends were trimmed by 7 bases and 5 bases, with 17 bases remaining between them. CDR1 is SGHNT and CDR2 is YYREEE in the germline V gene (reference sequence). The CDR3 sequence: CASPSRGAEDTQYF. Written as DNA, the CDR3 is TGTGCCAGCCCTTCCCGGGGGGCTGAAGATACGCAGTATTTT.

The sample holds a few counts of this clonotype. This chain links TRBV5-1 with TRBJ1-2; 8 positions agree with TRBD1. The germline CDR1 and CDR2 sequences are SGHRS and YFSETQ. After removal of 2 bases from V and 8 bases from J, the junction contained 5 bases not matched to a gene. The CDR3 spans 13 residues. This CDR3 is CASSLSGGRGYTF. As DNA, the CDR3 is TGCGCCAGCAGCTTATCAGGGGGCAGGGGCTACACCTTC.

The chain combines TRBV11-2 with TRBJ2-7; a weak D match, TRBD1 (5 bases). The germline V and J ends were trimmed by 2 bases and 6 bases, with 14 bases remaining between them. CDR1 SGHAT and CDR2 FQNNGV come from the germline V gene. The CDR3 has 14 residues. CDR3 region: CASSLMQGLSEQYV. The CDR3 bases are TGTGCCAGCAGCTTAATGCAGGGTCTATCCGAGCAGTACGTC.

This clonotype was found many times. The V and J genes are TRBV29-1 and TRBJ2-3; maybe TRBD1 (5 bases). The CDR3 runs 13 residues. V lost 7 bases to trimming and J lost 1 base, with 12 bases between them. Germline V gene data show CDR1 as SQVTM and CDR2 as ANQGSEA. CDR3 nucleotides: TGCAGCGCGATACAGGCCCGCACAGATACGCAGTATTTT. Translating gives CSAIQARTDTQYF.

This clonotype was detected ten times or more. The genes are TRBV20-1 and TRBJ2-3; 7 bases match TRBD2. The germline CDR1 and CDR2 sequences are DFQATT and SNEGSKA (reference sequence). The CDR3 is 13 residues long. The chain's CDR3 is CPIVGGCTDTQYF. Written as DNA, the CDR3 is TGCCCCATAGTGGGGGGGTGCACAGATACGCAGTATTTT.

The gene calls are TRBV19 and TRBJ1-2, with D unclear. Trimming took off 7 bases at V and 1 base at J, with 7 bases between the two ends. This CDR3 is built from 12 residues. Germline lookup yields CDR1 LNHDA and CDR2 SQIVND (reference sequence). The CDR3 sequence is CASNKINYGYTF. CDR3 nucleotide sequence: TGTGCCAGTAACAAGATTAACTATGGCTACACCTTC.

The table lists this clonotype with many counts. The chain joins TRBV4-1 to TRBJ2-7, with D possibly matching TRBD1 (6 bases). Germline loops: CDR1 MGHRA, CDR2 YSYEKL. The CDR3 length is 15 residues. The V gene lost 4 bases and the J gene lost 1 base, with 14 bases spanning the gap. The CDR3 here is CASSRAQQGSYEQYF. DNA of the CDR3: TGCGCCAGCAGCCGGGCCCAGCAGGGGTCCTACGAGCAGTACTTC.

The rearrangement uses TRBV5-4 and TRBJ1-6; D ambiguous. The CDR3 is 16 amino acids. The V gene lost 4 bases and the J gene lost 9 bases, with 20 bases spanning the gap. Germline V gene lookup returns CDR1 SGHNT and CDR2 YYREEE (reference sequence). CDR3 loop: CASSPELVLAGSPLHF. In nucleotides, the CDR3 is TGTGCCAGCAGCCCAGAGTTAGTTCTTGCCGGTTCACCCCTCCACTTT.

There are a few counts of this clonotype. The CDR3 DNA is TGTGCCAGCAGTGGTCCGGGATCCTACAATGAGCAGTTCTTC. Translated, it gives CASSGPGSYNEQFF. The V gene is TRBV28, the J gene TRBJ2-1, with a tentative D call TRBD2 (5 bases). Germline-derived CDR1 and CDR2 are MDHEN and SYDVKM. Trimming left V 5 bases short and J 1 base short, with 9 bases between. This CDR3 is 14 amino acids long.

This clonotype was seen only a few times. This chain links TRBV12-3 or TRBV12-4 with TRBJ2-1; 9 bases align to TRBD2. J was trimmed by 5 bases and V by 8 bases; bases with no gene match: 7. The CDR3 loop spans 14 amino acids. CDR3 sequence: CASGSGGHNNEQFF. The CDR3 nucleotides are TGTGCCAGCGGAAGCGGGGGGCACAACAATGAGCAGTTCTTC.

This clonotype showed up just a few times. This sequence joins TRBV11-2 and TRBJ1-1; D uncertain. With 7 bases removed from V and 1 base from J, the gap between germline ends came to 10 bases. This CDR3 has 13 amino acids. CDR1 is SGHAT and CDR2 is FQNNGV in the germline V gene. CDR3 sequence: CASTLTTNTEAFF. The DNA of the CDR3 is TGTGCCAGCACCCTGACAACGAACACTGAAGCTTTCTTT.

This clonotype was seen only a few times. DNA of the CDR3: TGTGCCACCGGTCCCGCTAACTATGGCTACACCTTC. It specifies CATGPANYGYTF. The chain has TRBV12-3 or TRBV12-4 and TRBJ1-2; D uncertain. The CDR3 is 12 amino acids. Trimming stripped 10 bases from V and 0 bases from J, with 9 bases between.

There are many counts of this clonotype. The chain has TRBV6-2 or TRBV6-3 and TRBJ2-5; TRBD2 aligns across 9 bases. This CDR3 contains 15 residues. Trimming at V came to 5 bases and at J to 6 bases, leaving 10 bases not matched to a gene. The germline gives CDR1 MNHEY, CDR2 SVGEGT. The CDR3: CASSPRRGGLQTQYF. In nucleotides, the CDR3 is TGTGCCAGCAGTCCCCGGCGGGGGGGCCTACAGACCCAGTACTTC.

This clonotype appeared a few times. The J gene is TRBJ1-2, the V gene TRBV20-1; TRBD1 matches at 8 bases. This CDR3 is built from 13 residues. J gave up 6 bases and V 3 bases, and 6 bases lay outside the gene matches. Per germline, CDR1 DFQATT and CDR2 SNEGSKA (reference sequence). CDR3 residues: CSARRQGLNGYTF. CDR3 sequence (DNA): TGCAGTGCTAGGCGACAGGGGTTGAATGGCTACACCTTC.

This clonotype was recorded a few times. This chain connects TRBV20-1 to TRBJ1-5; D is unclear. Deletions cut 0 bases from V and 5 bases from J, with 11 bases between. This CDR3 is 14 amino acids long. Germline values: CDR1 DFQATT, CDR2 SNEGSKA (reference sequence). DNA of the CDR3: TGCAGTGCTAGAGATCCGCGGGCGGATCAGCCCCAGCATTTT. It translates to CSARDPRADQPQHF.

The J gene is TRBJ1-1, the V gene TRBV2; D gene ambiguous. The CDR3 is 11 residues long. Germline CDR1 is SNHLY and CDR2 is FYNNEI. Trimming removed 8 bases at V and 7 bases at J, with 11 bases between. CDR3 sequence (DNA): TGTGCCAGCCTATATGAAGATGAAGCTTTCTTT. Residues: CASLYEDEAFF.

This clonotype was observed at least ten times. The rearrangement links TRBV4-3 to TRBJ1-6; TRBD1 agrees at 8 bases. The CDR3 loop spans 15 amino acids. Germline values: CDR1 LGHNA, CDR2 YSLEER. V was pared by 1 base and J by 7 bases, with 3 bases of the junction left unmatched. The CDR3 loop reads CASSQAAGGNSPLHF. The CDR3 DNA reads as TGCGCCAGCAGCCAAGCCGCAGGGGGCAATTCACCCCTCCACTTT.

The V and J genes are TRBV6-2 or TRBV6-3 and TRBJ2-1, with 7 nucleotides matching TRBD2. With 5 bases clipped from V and 4 bases from J, the junction kept 8 bases outside the gene matches. Looked up from germline, CDR1 is MNHEY and CDR2 is SVGEGT. The CDR3 is 15 amino acids. The CDR3 nucleotides read TGTGCCAGCAGTGTTGGGGGGGGGTTTTACAATGAGCAGTTCTTC. Residues: CASSVGGGFYNEQFF.

The chain has TRBV7-2 and TRBJ2-2, with a weak D call TRBD1 (7 bases). From germline, CDR1 is SGHTA and CDR2 FQGNSA. The CDR3 has 13 amino acids. Trimming stripped 1 base from V and 15 bases from J, with 15 bases between. The CDR3: CASSLEAAGGMFF. The DNA for the CDR3 is TGTGCCAGCAGCTTAGAGGCGGCAGGGGGGATGTTTTTT.

V is TRBV11-2 and J is TRBJ1-6; TRBD1 might be the D (6 bases). The V end lost 2 bases, the J end lost 10 bases, and 15 bases lay between the germline ends. The CDR3 contains 15 residues. CDR1 and CDR2 from the germline V gene are SGHAT and FQNNGV. The DNA for the CDR3 is TGTGCCAGCAGCTTAATGGGTTCCACAGGGTCACCCCTCCACTTT. Translating it yields CASSLMGSTGSPLHF.

The chain has TRBV4-1 and TRBJ2-5, with 10 bases that match TRBD1. This CDR3 spans 16 amino acids. Per germline, CDR1 MGHRA and CDR2 YSYEKL. The V segment lost 3 bases and the J segment 4 bases; nucleotides outside the gene matches: 8. In DNA, the CDR3 is TGCGCCAGCAGCCAGCCCCCCGGGACAGGGGTAGAGACCCAGTACTTC. Translated: CASSQPPGTGVETQYF.

In this sample, this clonotype turned up a few times. J is TRBJ1-5 and V is TRBV18; D uncertain. The CDR3 is made up of 15 amino acids. Germline V gene sequence: CDR1 KGHSH, CDR2 LQKENI. V lost 1 base and J 0 bases, leaving 7 bases between the germline ends. Written as DNA, the CDR3 is TGTGCCAGCTCACCACGTGCAGGTAGCAATCAGCCCCAGCATTTT. This sequence encodes CASSPRAGSNQPQHF.

This clonotype was counted only a few times. CDR3 sequence: CATSGLAEETQYF. CDR3 coding DNA: TGTGCCACCTCCGGACTAGCGGAAGAGACCCAGTACTTC. The chain carries TRBV5-4 and TRBJ2-5; 10 bases agree with TRBD2. The CDR3 is 13 amino acids. CDR1 SGHNT and CDR2 YYREEE come from the germline V gene (reference sequence). V gave up 9 bases and J gave up 3 bases; unmatched junction bases: 5.

There are many counts of this clonotype. CDR3 sequence: CAISESGTGGALGYGYTF. The CDR3 nucleotides are TGTGCCATCAGTGAGTCTGGAACAGGGGGAGCCCTTGGCTATGGCTACACCTTC. The V call is TRBV10-3, the J call TRBJ1-2, with 8 positions matching TRBD1. The germline V gene has CDR1 ENHRY and CDR2 SYGVKD. The CDR3 runs 18 residues. V was pared by 0 bases and J by 4 bases, with 13 bases of the junction left unmatched.

This clonotype was detected ten times or more. The chain couples TRBV21-1 to TRBJ1-1; TRBD1 is the table's D call and was not checked against the DNA. TRBV21-1 is noted as a pseudogene. The CDR3 has 16 amino acids. The CDR3 bases are TGTGCCAGCAGGGGGACAGGCGGGCCCGGGAAAACTGAAGCTTTCTTT. Its translation: CASRGTGGPGKTEAFF.

Many counts were recorded for this clonotype. The CDR3: CASRLGVGETQYF. Here the CDR3 DNA reads TGTGCCAGCAGATTAGGAGTCGGAGAGACCCAGTACTTC. The J gene is TRBJ2-5, the V gene TRBV6-5; D is uncertain. The CDR3 contains 13 residues. The germline gives CDR1 MNHEY, CDR2 SVGAGI. V lost 6 bases and J 4 bases, leaving 12 bases between the germline ends.

A few counts support this clonotype. The CDR3 loop reads CASSRSGQEADTQYF. CDR3 coding DNA: TGCGCCAGCAGCCGTTCGGGACAGGAGGCGGATACGCAGTATTTT. V is TRBV4-1 and J is TRBJ2-3; 8 nucleotides align to TRBD1. This CDR3 region has 15 residues. V dropped 4 bases and J dropped 6; count of bases not matched to a gene: 9. Germline CDR1 is MGHRA and CDR2 is YSYEKL.

The rearrangement uses TRBV18 and TRBJ2-7; 8 positions agree with TRBD2. V trimming: 3 bases; J trimming: 1 base; junction bases outside the gene matches: 8. The germline V gene has CDR1 KGHSH and CDR2 LQKENI. The CDR3 has 16 residues. This chain's CDR3 is CASSPRGGLVSYEQYF. The CDR3 DNA reads as TGTGCCAGCTCACCCCGGGGGGGACTCGTATCCTACGAGCAGTACTTC.

The chain recombines TRBV6-1 with TRBJ1-3, with no clear D. Germline CDR1 and CDR2: MNHNS and SASEGT. The V end was cut by 1 base, the J end by 2 bases, with 12 bases between. The CDR3 is 16 amino acids. As DNA, the CDR3 is TGTGCCAGCAGTGAAGGGCATCTCGGGACTGGAAACACCATATATTTT. It codes for CASSEGHLGTGNTIYF.